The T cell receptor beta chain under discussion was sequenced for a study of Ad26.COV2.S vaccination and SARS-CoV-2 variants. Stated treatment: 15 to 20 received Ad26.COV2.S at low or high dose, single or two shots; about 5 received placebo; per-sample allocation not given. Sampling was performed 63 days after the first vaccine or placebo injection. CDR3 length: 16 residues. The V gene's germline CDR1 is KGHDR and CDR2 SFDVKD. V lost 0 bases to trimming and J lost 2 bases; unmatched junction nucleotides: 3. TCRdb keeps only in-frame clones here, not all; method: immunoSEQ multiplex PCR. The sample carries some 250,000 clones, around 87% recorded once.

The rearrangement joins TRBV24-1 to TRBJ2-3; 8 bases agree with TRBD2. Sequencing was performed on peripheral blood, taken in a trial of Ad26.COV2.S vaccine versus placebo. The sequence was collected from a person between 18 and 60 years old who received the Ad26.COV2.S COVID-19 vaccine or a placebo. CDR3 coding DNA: TGTGCCACCAGTGATTTGATTAGCGGGGACACAGATACGCAGTATTTT. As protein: CATSDLISGDTDTQYF.